This entry concerns a single T cell receptor (beta chain). This clone turned up a few times. The antigen this receptor binds is unknown. No base quality values were provided; no much bigger clone lies one nucleotide off. Libraries were built with the immunoSEQ multiplex PCR assay. A mixture of 60 forward primers for TCR Vbeta segments and 13 reverse primers for TCR Jbeta segments was used in the multiplex PCR. A multiplex PCR assay on genomic DNA amplified the CDR3 region of rearranged TCR beta genes. The amplified TCR beta libraries were sequenced on the Illumina HiSeq System as 87-base-pair reads. The published analysis was carried out like this. Across the roughly 640 repertoires, a later analysis counted some 81 million unique TCR beta chains, roughly 11 million of which were shared by at least two donors. To remove PCR and sequencing errors, raw reads were error-corrected and collapsed into unique sequences using a nearest-neighbor algorithm that merged closely related sequences. To assign V, D and J gene segments, CDR3 sequences were aligned to IMGT reference sequences. For a sequence to be retained, a match of at least six nucleotides was required to both a V gene segment and a J gene segment. Rearrangements were called productive when the CDR3 lacked stop codons and stayed in frame with V and J; all others were non-productive. Following IMGT convention, CDR3 was defined as the stretch from the second conserved V-encoded cysteine to the conserved J-encoded phenylalanine. The earlier analysis of about 590 of the donors excluded sequences that lacked an unambiguous match to a single V gene segment. An earlier analysis of a few hundred of the donors classified V segments as functional when productive rearrangements were above 56.7% and as segregating when the standard deviation between donors was above 5%. A statistical classification framework was developed to diagnose cytomegalovirus status using the catalog of TCR beta chain sequences. V and J gene assignment, in a later analysis, came from comparing TCR nucleotide sequences with IMGT/GENE-DB human TR gene sequences. A later analysis assigned CDR3 sequences and most-parsimonious VDJ recombination scenarios with the TCRdist pipeline. A later analysis defined each TCR beta chain by its CDR3 amino acid sequence plus V-gene family, and excluded reads lacking a unique V-gene family. As a way to deal with suspected cross-contamination and a sequencing artifact, a later analysis dropped 640 or so nucleotide sequences that were highly shared and had low generation probability. For each public chain, a later analysis derived a clonal expansion index from normalized ranks of inferred template counts within each repertoire. A later analysis computed generation probabilities with a VDJ recombination model fitted to out-of-frame rearrangements, and checked the results against IGoR. Hypergeometric tests were used in a later analysis to score TCR-TCR, TCR-HLA and TCR-CMV co-occurrence, with a repertoire-size bias correction applied to the TCR pairs. In a later analysis, false discovery rates were estimated by permuting HLA or CMV assignments 20 times. In a later analysis, co-occurring TCRs were grouped using DBSCAN, with TCRdist sequence similarity added in when clustering inside HLA-allele-positive subsets. Repertoires with fewer than 30,000 or more than 120,000 public chains, plus five repertoires with anomalous nucleotide sharing, were excluded from co-occurrence clustering. TCRdb took over this immuneACCESS table, retaining in-frame rearrangements with V and J assigned. Such tables are incomplete; in checked studies, under half of the missing clones stem from an unresolved V gene, and the remainder is unexplained. V and J calls and clone size follow that table, whereas D and trimming were derived from the DNA. The sample records about 92,000 clones, roughly 69% of which are singletons. The ten largest clonotypes hold approximately 2.9% of the sample.

The data derive from a study of cytomegalovirus exposure and HLA in healthy donors (dated by TCRdb to about 2017). As for the study more broadly: According to an earlier analysis of a few hundred of the donors, about 179 million T cells yielded 117 million unique TCR beta sequences and around 300 Gb of sequence data. Around 300 gigabases of sequencing data and approximately 93 million unique TCR sequences were included in an early release covering several hundred HLA-typed donors. Of the 300 to 500 genotyped donors, 80% to 90% were placed in the genetic ancestry cluster associated with self-reported Caucasian donors. The study was designed to test whether signatures of past pathogen exposure could be identified by cataloging public T cell receptors. The study profiled the T cell repertoires of 550 to 700 subjects by immunosequencing and related them to cytomegalovirus serostatus. Besides the first cohort of roughly 700 subjects, a separate validation cohort made up of 95 to 150 different subjects was used. To predict cytomegalovirus infection status, the study brought together high-throughput TCR immunosequencing, statistical association of individual TCRs with disease status, and machine learning. To study patterns of TCR occurrence, a later analysis re-analyzed previously published TCR beta repertoires from 666 donors and added high-resolution HLA genotyping. The later analysis used no new phenotypic data to find candidate immune exposures, relying instead on TCR beta sequences and their occurrence across donors. In an earlier analysis of roughly 540 of the donors, high-throughput TCR beta sequencing was used to judge whether each TCR beta V gene segment behaved as functional or pseudogenic. Donor age, sex, ethnicity and CMV serostatus were compiled alongside the repertoire data. In a later genetic analysis, genome-wide SNP genotypes for about 60% of the 666 donors were used, and that subset was treated as a discovery cohort. Every repertoire in the discovery cohort had been generated on one and the same sequencing platform. Both class I and class II loci were covered by HLA typing, at four-digit resolution. The number of donors typed differed by locus, with roughly 620-630 for A, B, C, DRB1 and DQB1, around 500 for DQA1, over 600 for DPA1, and roughly 450 for DPB1. Roughly 5 DR-DQ haplotypes were handled as single units for association and clustering, since linkage in the cohort was strong. Among about 400 genotyped donors of the cohort, an average of roughly 230,000 unique TCR beta nucleotide sequences was sequenced per donor, of which roughly 18% were non-productive. Study-wide findings and limitations: Correlated functional status among segregating V segments might be attributable to linkage disequilibrium, but an unknown experimental factor could not be ruled out. A later genetic analysis reported fewer N-insertions in productive TCRs among donors in an Asian-associated ancestry cluster than the roughly 640-donor mean. An earlier analysis of approximately 570 of the donors showed that most TCR beta V segments appeared in productive rearrangements either about 87% or about 30% of the time, which broadly matched IMGT annotations. Sequencing depth was assumed to be roughly uniform across donors in the presence/absence analyses, though that assumption may not hold. A few of the identified cytomegalovirus-associated TCR beta chains were confirmed in vitro to be specific for cytomegalovirus antigens. It was suggested by the authors that the approach could potentially be generalized to other disease states and immunological phenotypes. A later analysis reported that several top co-occurrence clusters appeared linked to parvovirus B19, influenza, CMV and Epstein-Barr virus. When HLA alleles, especially DR and DQ, strongly co-occurred, attributing TCR associations to individual alleles was difficult. Only TCR beta chains were sequenced in this cohort, and the absence of alpha or paired-chain data limited detectable features. Compared with equally common non-associated chains, HLA-associated TCR beta chains in a later analysis were more clonally expanded and had lower generation probabilities. The 87-base-pair reads could not distinguish some IMGT-functional V segments, including TRBV6-2 and TRBV6-3, so those segments were excluded. Because HLA typing was missing for some donors at each locus, association tests included only the typed subset. A further reported finding was that TCR beta sequences accurately predicted the HLA-A and HLA-B alleles for most subjects in the first cohort. A later genetic analysis associated a missense DCLRE1C variant with V-gene and J-gene trimming of TCR beta chains, and an independent cohort replicated the association. Because counts were too low, approximately 18 rarely observed V segments, including chromosome 9 orphons, were excluded from the earlier analysis of several hundred of the donors. The classifier was reported to diagnose cytomegalovirus status with high specificity and sensitivity in both the original cohort and the validation cohort. According to a later analysis, TCR association rates differed among HLA loci, with DRB1 alleles showing the most associated TCRs and HLA-C alleles showing the fewest. Most CMV-associated TCR beta chains appeared to be HLA-restricted in a later analysis, and the HLA associations seemed to be driven largely by CMV exposure. At a false discovery rate of 0.05, a later analysis linked 15,000 to 20,000 TCR beta sequences to specific HLA alleles. A cluster of highly shared sequence variants was judged likely to be a technical artifact of the sequencing pipeline. The study listed over 150 TCR beta chains as associated with cytomegalovirus. For the cohort, immune exposure information was limited to CMV serostatus. Across donors, most TCR sequences were observed very rarely, whereas some public TCRs were present in many individuals.

The cohort consisted of 650 to 700 healthy bone marrow donors. Cohort members were all nominally healthy when sampled, although unrecorded immune exposures were likely present. The donor was CMV seronegative and was included in the group of under 450 seronegative cohort members. A peripheral blood sample was provided by each donor, and peripheral blood mononuclear cells were used for TCR beta sequencing. The Qiagen DNeasy Blood Extraction Kit was used to extract genomic DNA from the blood cell samples. Looking up the germline V gene yields CDR1 SGHRS and CDR2 YFSETQ. Relative to germline, V is missing 4 bases and J is missing 1 base, with 6 bases of the junction outside any gene match. From cysteine to phenylalanine, the CDR3 is 15 amino acids long. Only the CDR3 part of the read is kept: 45 bases, read in frame from the first base.

The chain employs TRBV5-1 and TRBJ2-3; TRBD2 lines up with 7 middle nucleotides. The sequenced sample consisted of PBMCs. This TCR was sampled from a man aged 45 to 65 in good health and CMV-seronegative. The CDR3 in this case is CASSTPSGGTDTQYF. The sequenced DNA: TGCGCCAGCAGCACCCCCAGCGGGGGCACAGATACGCAGTATTTT.